This T cell receptor (beta chain) comes out of a study of blood T cell repertoires in COVID-19. Study at large: The analysed material was cDNA or gDNA that came from T cells, B-cell-depleted T cells, or PBMCs.

The J segment lost 6 bases and the V segment lost 5 bases, leaving 12 bases of the junction unmatched. CDR3 size: 16 residues. Germline V gene lookup returns CDR1 SGHVS and CDR2 FNYEAQ. In the authors' methods: Estimated nucleated cell counts came from reference gene primer amplification. Using immunoSEQ multiplex PCR, the repertoire was profiled, and TCRdb retains in-frame clones only, with some absent. V, J and clone size were drawn from that table, and D and trimming were deduced from the DNA. The data show 100,000 to 150,000 clones, about 82% seen once. This clone occurred once. This chain joins TRBV7-6 and TRBJ2-1; TRBD1 agrees at 8 bases. Sequences were obtained from peripheral blood. This TCR derives from a human donor in a cohort sampled during active COVID-19. CDR3 nucleotides: TGTGCCAGCAGCCCCCGCGAGTTGACAGGGGCCAATGAGCAGTTCTTC. It encodes CASSPRELTGANEQFF.